Presented here are 14 T cell receptor beta chains from one specimen sequenced in a study of T-cell memory formation after mild COVID-19 (dated by TCRdb to about 2021). Libraries came from 5' RACE. TCRdb lists the instrument as Illumina NovaSeq 6000. The public sequencing data were trimmed at Q25 with fastp and processed into clonotypes with MiXCR by TCRdb, which kept only in-frame beta chains. CDR3 protein sequences are deduplicated, and each keeps its most common genes and DNA. The sample table shows around 530,000 distinct CDR3 sequences, and roughly 21% are seen once. Around 7.7% of the sample is held by the ten biggest clonotypes. Sequencing input: PBMCs or a T cell subset sorted from them (not recorded which). These receptors all come from an adult woman who had mild COVID-19 (a few samples of this study predate the infection). The sample titles of this study are shuffled in the database, so cell type and time point are left out; the donor was told from shared clones.

This sequence joins TRBV11-3 and TRBJ2-1, with TRBD2 matching over 11 bases. In germline, CDR1 is SGHNT, CDR2 YENEEA. The CDR3 spans 14 residues. The V and J ends lost 6 bases and 10 bases, in that order; junction bases with no gene match: 8. CDR3 residues: CASRPGLAVGEQFF. The CDR3 coding sequence is TGTGCCAGCAGGCCGGGACTAGCGGTTGGCGAGCAGTTCTTC.

The chain links TRBV4-3 to TRBJ2-6, with 7 bases fitting TRBD2. Looked up from germline, CDR1 is LGHNA and CDR2 is YSLEER. The CDR3 spans 17 residues. J was trimmed by 4 bases and V by 0 bases; bases with no gene match: 6. The CDR3: CASSQEGREEGANVLTF. For the CDR3, the DNA is TGCGCCAGCAGCCAAGAAGGCCGGGAGGAGGGGGCCAACGTCCTGACTTTC.

V is TRBV6-1 and J is TRBJ2-1, with 13 bases fitting TRBD2. This CDR3 has 11 amino acids. The V gene's germline CDR1 is MNHNS and CDR2 SASEGT. Unmatched junction bases numbered 7, after V lost 11 bases and J lost 15 bases. As DNA, the CDR3 is TGTGCCGGTGGGACTAGCGGGATGGCGTTCTTC. Translation: CAGGTSGMAFF.

This chain joins TRBV7-8 and TRBJ2-3; 11 bases agree with TRBD2. In germline, CDR1 is SGHVS, CDR2 FQNEAQ. The CDR3 is 15 amino acids. V lost 6 bases and J lost 5; bases outside the gene matches: 7. The CDR3 DNA follows: TGTGCCAGCAGTCTAGCGGGAGGCCGCGGAGATACGCAGTATTTT. Its translation: CASSLAGGRGDTQYF. Together with reference TRBV7-8 and TRBJ2-3, the CDR3 gives the full variable domain: GAGVSQSPRYKVAKRGQDVALRCDPISGHVSLFWYQQALGQGPEFLTYFQNEAQLDKSGLPSDRFFAERPEGSVSTLKIQRTQQEDSAVYLCASSLAGGRGDTQYFGPGTRLTVL.

The rearrangement links TRBV13 to TRBJ1-2, with TRBD1 matching over 10 bases. The CDR3 has 14 amino acids. V dropped 6 bases and J dropped 6; count of bases not matched to a gene: 7. Germline V gene sequence: CDR1 PRHDT, CDR2 FYEKMQ (reference sequence). CDR3 in DNA: TGTGCCAGCAGGAGGACAGGGGGTTCCCATGGCTACACCTTC. Protein: CASRRTGGSHGYTF.

V is TRBV3-1 and J is TRBJ2-6, with D possibly being TRBD1 or TRBD2 (5 bases each). CDR1 LGHDT and CDR2 YNNKEL come from the germline V gene (reference sequence). With 0 bases removed from V and 0 bases from J, the gap between germline ends came to 12 bases. The CDR3 totals 18 residues. The CDR3 here is CASSQDWDRRSGANVLTF. The CDR3 DNA follows: TGTGCCAGCAGCCAAGATTGGGACCGACGCTCTGGGGCCAACGTCCTGACTTTC.

This clonotype was detected only a few times. CDR3: CATSDRSSTEAFF. In nucleotides, the CDR3 is TGTGCCACCTCCGACAGGTCGTCGACTGAAGCTTTCTTT. The chain is built from TRBV24-1 and TRBJ1-1; D might be TRBD1 (6 bases). Trimming took off 9 bases at V and 5 bases at J, with 15 bases between the two ends. Per germline, CDR1 KGHDR and CDR2 SFDVKD. CDR3 length: 13 amino acids.

This clonotype is labeled medium-sized. The chain employs TRBV20-1 and TRBJ1-1; possibly TRBD1 for D (5 bases). Per the germline V gene, CDR1 is DFQATT and CDR2 is SNEGSKA (reference sequence). The CDR3 spans 14 residues. V was trimmed by 1 base and J by 3 bases, leaving 12 bases between them. CDR3: CSARGEVGDTEAFF. The CDR3, as DNA: TGCAGTGCTAGAGGAGAGGTGGGGGACACTGAAGCTTTCTTT.

The chain is built from TRBV3-1 and TRBJ2-7; D is unclear. CDR1 and CDR2 from the germline V gene are LGHDT and YNNKEL (reference sequence). V lost 0 bases, J lost 2 bases, and 11 bases lay in between. This CDR3 has 15 amino acids. CDR3 protein: CASSQDLLSTYEQYF. The CDR3 DNA sequence: TGTGCCAGCAGCCAAGATCTTCTCAGTACCTACGAGCAGTACTTC.

The rearrangement joins TRBV11-3 to TRBJ2-1; 9 bases align to TRBD1. The germline V gene encodes CDR1 SGHNT and CDR2 YENEEA. The CDR3 is 15 amino acids. V lost 5 bases to trimming and J lost 5 bases; unmatched junction nucleotides: 7. For the CDR3, the DNA is TGTGCCAGCAGCCTCCGGGACAGGGACCACAATGAGCAGTTCTTC. This codes for CASSLRDRDHNEQFF.

This clonotype was seen only a few times. The chain is built from TRBV9 and TRBJ1-4; D gene uncertain. Germline V lookup: CDR1 SGDLS, CDR2 YYNGEE. This CDR3 has 15 amino acids. Trimming took 0 bases from V and 8 from J, leaving 14 bases between them. Here the CDR3 reads CASSVGPEPREKLFF. CDR3 coding DNA: TGTGCCAGCAGCGTAGGCCCGGAGCCCAGGGAAAAACTGTTTTTT.

This clonotype was counted a few times. CDR3 nucleotides: TGCGCCAGCAGCCAAGGGACAGGGGGCGGATCACCCCTCCACTTT. Its protein is CASSQGTGGGSPLHF. The rearrangement links TRBV4-3 to TRBJ1-6; 11 nucleotides agree with TRBD1. Germline CDR1 and CDR2: LGHNA and YSLEER. Losses at the gene ends were 1 base for V and 10 bases for J; bases not matched to a gene: 3. The CDR3 sequence is 15 residues long.

The chain uses TRBV6-2 or TRBV6-3 and TRBJ2-2, with a weak D call TRBD1 (6 bases). The V gene lost 8 bases and the J gene lost 0 bases, with 10 bases spanning the gap. The germline V gene encodes CDR1 MNHEY and CDR2 SVGEGT. The CDR3 sequence is 14 residues long. The CDR3 DNA reads as TGTGCCAGCGGCAGGGGCGCGAACACCGGGGAGCTGTTTTTT. Its translation: CASGRGANTGELFF.

This clonotype was picked up many times. The chain employs TRBV12-3 or TRBV12-4 and TRBJ2-7; D perhaps matches TRBD1 (8 bases). Trimming left V 6 bases short and J 4 bases short, with 22 bases between. The CDR3 is 16 amino acids. DNA for the CDR3: TGTGCCAGCAGCCGCGGGAGACAGGGGATGCAGTACGAGCAGTACTTC. It is translated as CASSRGRQGMQYEQYF.